This is a list of T cell receptor beta chains from one sample in a study of OX40 agonist ivuxolimab in advanced cancers. The protocol was immunoSEQ multiplex PCR, while the TCRdb copy is restricted to in-frame clones and leaves out a portion. The repertoire holds about 93,000 clones, with approximately 94% as singletons. Here the sequenced sample was CD4+ or CD8+ T cells sorted from blood, taken in a trial of the OX40 agonist ivuxolimab. The source of these receptors is an adult with an advanced solid tumor such as melanoma, head and neck, liver or kidney cancer. Each CDR3 is given with its conserved first and last residue. The D gene is left open where the match is weak.

cdr3_nt: TGTGCCAGCAGCGCCGGACAGTTGGACACCATATATTTT
cdr3_aa: CASSAGQLDTIYF
j_call: TRBJ1-3
d_call: -
v_call: TRBV7-2
cdr3_length: 13

cdr3_nt: TGTGCCAGCAGCAGGGCAGGACAGCCCCAGCATTTT
cdr3_aa: CASSRAGQPQHF
j_call: TRBJ1-5
d_call: -
v_call: TRBV6-1
cdr3_length: 12

cdr3_nt: TGTGCCAGTAGTATAGATCGGGACAGGGGATCCACTGAAGCTTTCTTT
cdr3_aa: CASSIDRDRGSTEAFF
j_call: TRBJ1-1
d_call: TRBD1
v_call: TRBV19
cdr3_length: 16

cdr3_nt: TGTGCCAGCAGTTTATCGGCAGGGAGTTACGAGCAGTACTTC
cdr3_aa: CASSLSAGSYEQYF
j_call: TRBJ2-7
d_call: -
v_call: TRBV27
cdr3_length: 14

cdr3_nt: TGCGCCAGCAGCTTGGAGGGACAGACCCAGTACTTC
cdr3_aa: CASSLEGQTQYF
j_call: TRBJ2-5
d_call: -
v_call: TRBV5-1
cdr3_length: 12

cdr3_nt: TGTGCCAGCAGTTTGCGTCAGGGATACAATGAGCAGTTCTTC
cdr3_aa: CASSLRQGYNEQFF
j_call: TRBJ2-1
d_call: -
v_call: TRBV27
cdr3_length: 14

cdr3_nt: TGTGCCAGCAGTTTAAGGGGGACTACCCACGAGCAGTACTTC
cdr3_aa: CASSLRGTTHEQYF
j_call: TRBJ2-7
d_call: -
v_call: TRBV28
cdr3_length: 14

cdr3_nt: TGCAGCGTTCCGGGACAGGGCTACAATGAGCAGTTCTTC
cdr3_aa: CSVPGQGYNEQFF
j_call: TRBJ2-1
d_call: TRBD1
v_call: TRBV29-1
cdr3_length: 13

cdr3_nt: TGTGCCAGCAGTGAAGATTTCGAGCGGCAGCCCCAGCATTTT
cdr3_aa: CASSEDFERQPQHF
j_call: TRBJ1-5
d_call: -
v_call: TRBV6-1
cdr3_length: 14

cdr3_nt: TGTGCCAGTAGTTTGCCCCTAGCGGGGGACTACAATGAGCAGTTCTTC
cdr3_aa: CASSLPLAGDYNEQFF
j_call: TRBJ2-1
d_call: TRBD2
v_call: TRBV19
cdr3_length: 16

cdr3_nt: TGTGCCAGCAGCGAAGGAGAGGACCCCACAGATACGCAGTATTTT
cdr3_aa: CASSEGEDPTDTQYF
j_call: TRBJ2-3
d_call: -
v_call: TRBV25-1
cdr3_length: 15

cdr3_nt: TGTGCCAGCAGCTTGGTCTCTAGCGGGGCTCGGGTGGACGAGCAGTACTTC
cdr3_aa: CASSLVSSGARVDEQYF
j_call: TRBJ2-7
d_call: TRBD2
v_call: TRBV5-6
cdr3_length: 17

cdr3_nt: TGTGCCAGCAGTTACTCGGCTAGCGGGGCTGGCAATGAGCAGTTCTTC
cdr3_aa: CASSYSASGAGNEQFF
j_call: TRBJ2-1
d_call: TRBD2
v_call: TRBV6-6
cdr3_length: 16

cdr3_nt: TGTGCCAGCAGCTTTTATCGCAGTTCCTACGAGCAGTACTTC
cdr3_aa: CASSFYRSSYEQYF
j_call: TRBJ2-7
d_call: -
v_call: TRBV5-8
cdr3_length: 14

cdr3_nt: TGTGCCAGCAGCGTAGGTTGGGGGATCGGTTATGGCTACACCTTC
cdr3_aa: CASSVGWGIGYGYTF
j_call: TRBJ1-2
d_call: -
v_call: TRBV9
cdr3_length: 15